This TCR beta chain was obtained from a study of cytomegalovirus exposure and HLA in healthy donors. Study results and caveats: Presence/absence analyses supposed approximately even sequencing depth among donors. Cytomegalovirus status was reportedly diagnosed by the classifier with high specificity and sensitivity. Rarity marked most TCR sequences, yet some public TCRs occurred in many donors.

A multiplex PCR was run with 60 Vbeta primers and 13 Jbeta primers. Sequenced by immunoSEQ multiplex PCR; TCRdb stores in-frame clones only, minus some. The data hold tens of thousands of clones, with over 70% observed a single time. Note on this clone: Its antigen remains unknown.

CDR1 SEHNR and CDR2 FQNEAQ come from the germline V gene (reference sequence). There are 16 residues in the CDR3. The V segment lost 2 bases and the J segment 2 bases; nucleotides outside the gene matches: 4. J is TRBJ1-3 and V is TRBV7-9; 9 bases map to TRBD1. Material: PBMCs. The clonotype was recovered from a middle-aged woman in good health and CMV-seropositive. The CDR3, as DNA: TGTGCCAGCAGCTTACCCGGACAGGGGACTGGAAACACCATATATTTT. This encodes CASSLPGQGTGNTIYF.